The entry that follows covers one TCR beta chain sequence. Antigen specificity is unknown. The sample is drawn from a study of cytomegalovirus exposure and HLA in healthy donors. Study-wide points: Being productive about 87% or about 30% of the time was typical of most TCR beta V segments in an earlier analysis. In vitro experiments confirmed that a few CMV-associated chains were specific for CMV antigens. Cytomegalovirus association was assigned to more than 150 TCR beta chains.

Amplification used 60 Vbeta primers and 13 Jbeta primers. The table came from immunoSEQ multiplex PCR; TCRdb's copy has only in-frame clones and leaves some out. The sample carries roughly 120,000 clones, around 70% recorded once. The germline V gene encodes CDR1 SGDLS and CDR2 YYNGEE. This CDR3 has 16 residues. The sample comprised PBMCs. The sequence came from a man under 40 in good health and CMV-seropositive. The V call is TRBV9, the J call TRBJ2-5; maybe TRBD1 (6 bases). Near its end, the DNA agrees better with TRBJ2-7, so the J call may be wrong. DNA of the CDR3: TGTGCCAGCAGCCCGCGTCGCGGCGAGGGGGTTTACGAGCAGTACTTC. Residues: CASSPRRGEGVYEQYF.